This T cell receptor (beta chain) was retrieved from a study of CD4 T cells in relation to SARS-CoV-2 and coronaviruses. Study-level points and caveats: No crossreactivity against non-spike viral proteins was tested here. In roughly 65% of donors, memory CD4+ clonotypes crossrecognized SARS-CoV-2 and at least one common cold coronavirus spike.

Worth noting for this clone: What it binds is unknown.

TCRdb keeps only in-frame clones here, not all; method: immunoSEQ multiplex PCR. The data show nearly 70,000 clones, 85% to 95% seen once. CDR1 and CDR2 (germline): SGHRS, YFSETQ. The CDR3 consists of 16 residues. Trimming took 1 base from V and 1 from J, leaving 12 bases between them. Unexposed donor CD4+ T cells date from about 2010-2018, before the COVID-19 pandemic. This sequence joins TRBV5-1 and TRBJ2-1; tentatively, D is TRBD1 (5 bases). Sequencing was performed on naive CD4+ T cells from PBMCs. Subset defined: naive CD4+ T cells isolated by negative enrichment. The TCR sequence derives from a human donor in good health. DNA of the CDR3: TGCGCCAGCAGCTTGAGTCCCCAGGGTTCCTACAATGAGCAGTTCTTC. Its protein product is CASSLSPQGSYNEQFF.